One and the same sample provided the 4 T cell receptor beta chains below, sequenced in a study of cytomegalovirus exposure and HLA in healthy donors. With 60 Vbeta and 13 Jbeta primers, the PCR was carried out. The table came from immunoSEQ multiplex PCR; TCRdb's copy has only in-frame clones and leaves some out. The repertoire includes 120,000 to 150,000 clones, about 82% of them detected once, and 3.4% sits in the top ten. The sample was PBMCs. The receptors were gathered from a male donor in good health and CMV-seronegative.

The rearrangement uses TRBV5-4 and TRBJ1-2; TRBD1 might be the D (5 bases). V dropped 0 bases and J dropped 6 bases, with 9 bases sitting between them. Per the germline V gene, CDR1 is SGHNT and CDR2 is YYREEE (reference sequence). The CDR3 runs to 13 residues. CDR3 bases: TGTGCCAGCAGCTTGGTGGGGCGTGATGGCTACACCTTC. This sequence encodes CASSLVGRDGYTF.

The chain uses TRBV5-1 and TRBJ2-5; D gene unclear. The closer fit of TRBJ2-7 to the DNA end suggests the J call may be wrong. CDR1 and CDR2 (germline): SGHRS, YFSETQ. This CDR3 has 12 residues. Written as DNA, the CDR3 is TGCGCCAGCAGCTTGACGGGTTACGAGCAGTACTTC. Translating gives CASSLTGYEQYF.

DNA for the CDR3: TGTGCCAGCAGCTTTCTGTCGGAGTCTTGGGTCCTCTCTGGAAACACCATATATTTT. Translated, it gives CASSFLSESWVLSGNTIYF. The genes are TRBV7-8 and TRBJ1-3; D ambiguous. The CDR3 runs 19 residues. Germline assignment: CDR1 SGHVS and CDR2 FQNEAQ. Trimming cost V 3 bases and J 0 bases, with 21 bases left between them.

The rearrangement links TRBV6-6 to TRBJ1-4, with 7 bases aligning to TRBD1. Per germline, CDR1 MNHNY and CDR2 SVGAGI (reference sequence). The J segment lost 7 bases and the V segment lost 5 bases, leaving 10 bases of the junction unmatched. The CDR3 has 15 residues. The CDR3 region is CASSKDRATSEKLFF. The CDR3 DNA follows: TGTGCCAGCAGTAAAGACAGGGCTACCAGTGAAAAACTGTTTTTT.